A single sample gave rise to the 8 T cell receptor beta chains below, sequenced in a study of cytomegalovirus exposure and HLA in healthy donors. The PCR contained 60 Vbeta and 13 Jbeta primers. Sequencing was performed with immunoSEQ multiplex PCR; in TCRdb, only in-frame clones are kept and a portion is missing. In the table there are over 100,000 clones, roughly two thirds of which are singletons. Sequenced input: PBMCs. These TCRs come from a woman aged 25 to 45 in good health and CMV-seronegative.

The chain has TRBV6-6 and TRBJ2-1; D perhaps matches TRBD2 (6 bases). The CDR3 totals 13 residues. The V end was cut by 7 bases, the J end by 7 bases, with 14 bases between. Per the germline V gene, CDR1 is MNHNY and CDR2 is SVGAGI (reference sequence). The chain's CDR3 is CASMAGRWNEQFF. The CDR3 DNA sequence: TGTGCCAGCATGGCCGGGAGATGGAATGAGCAGTTCTTC.

This clone was seen only a few times. The J gene is TRBJ2-1, the V gene TRBV11-3; unclear D gene. V was clipped by 1 base and J by 8 bases, with 6 bases between them. Per germline, CDR1 SGHNT and CDR2 YENEEA. The length of the CDR3 is 12 residues. The CDR3 nucleotides are TGTGCCAGCAGCTTAGTTCCCGATGAGCAGTTCTTC. It codes for CASSLVPDEQFF.

The chain joins TRBV5-4 to TRBJ2-2, with D uncertain. Per germline, CDR1 SGHNT and CDR2 YYREEE (reference sequence). CDR3 length: 12 amino acids. V dropped 3 bases and J dropped 5 bases, with 5 bases sitting between them. The DNA for the CDR3 is TGTGCCAGCAGCTCAGAAACCGGGGAGCTGTTTTTT. Translating gives CASSSETGELFF.

The rearrangement uses TRBV4-1 and TRBJ1-6, with D possibly matching TRBD1 (5 bases). V lost 0 bases, J lost 0 bases, and 9 bases lay in between. Per the germline V gene, CDR1 is MGHRA and CDR2 is YSYEKL. This CDR3 contains 17 residues. The CDR3 loop reads CASSQDGGSSYNSPLHF. CDR3 nucleotides: TGCGCCAGCAGCCAAGATGGGGGGAGCTCCTATAATTCACCCCTCCACTTT.

The J gene is TRBJ2-7, the V gene TRBV28; 8 nucleotides agree with TRBD1. The CDR3 contains 14 residues. V trimming: 5 bases; J trimming: 6 bases; junction bases outside the gene matches: 9. CDR1 is MDHEN and CDR2 is SYDVKM in the germline V gene. CDR3 amino acids: CASSRARTGLEQYF. The DNA for the CDR3 is TGTGCCAGCAGTCGCGCGCGGACAGGGCTCGAGCAGTACTTC.

This clone was seen only a few times. This chain joins TRBV4-2 and TRBJ2-2, with 9 nucleotides matching TRBD1. Looked up from germline, CDR1 is LGHNA and CDR2 is YNFKEQ. This CDR3 has 18 amino acids. J was trimmed by 4 bases and V by 0 bases; bases with no gene match: 9. The CDR3 nucleotides read TGTGCCAGCAGCCAAGATTCCCCCGGGACAGGGCCCACCGGGGAGCTGTTTTTT. It is translated as CASSQDSPGTGPTGELFF.

The DNA of the CDR3 is TGTGCCAGTAGTATCCCGATCCTACAGGGTCTTCAAGGAAACACCATATATTTT. Translating gives CASSIPILQGLQGNTIYF. The genes are TRBV19 and TRBJ1-3; possible D gene TRBD1, 6 bases. Deletions cut 3 bases from V and 4 bases from J, with 22 bases between. Germline values: CDR1 LNHDA, CDR2 SQIVND (reference sequence). The CDR3 covers 18 residues.

This clone was seen a handful of times. The chain uses TRBV6-5 and TRBJ2-1; TRBD2 agrees at 12 bases. The V and J ends lost 6 bases and 8 bases, in that order; junction bases with no gene match: 5. The CDR3 runs 14 residues. CDR1 and CDR2 (germline): MNHEY, SVGAGI. The CDR3 protein is CASRTSGSIDEQFF. The CDR3, as DNA: TGTGCCAGCAGGACTAGCGGGAGTATCGATGAGCAGTTCTTC.